This TCR beta chain was profiled in a study of T-cell reconstitution after alpha-beta-depleted transplantation in children. This clonotype was found many times. For TCRbeta, the library was prepared with unique molecular identifiers. TCRdb itself ran the PCR reads through MiXCR, one entry per CDR3 protein. The data hold approximately 300,000 distinct CDR3 sequences, with roughly 12% observed a single time. The V gene's germline CDR1 is SNHLY and CDR2 FYNNEI. This CDR3 region has 13 residues. The ends were cut back, 3 bases at V and 7 bases at J, with 10 bases in the middle. This chain uses TRBV2 with TRBJ1-5, with a weak D call TRBD1 (5 bases). The sequenced sample was peripheral blood, obtained 180 days after TCRalphabeta/CD19-depleted stem cell transplant. The sequence was collected from a male patient between 2 and 10 years old who had a stem cell transplant for chronic granulomatous disease, so the T cells may come from the graft donor. CDR3: CASSDRAGQPQHF. CDR3 in DNA: TGTGCCAGCAGTGACAGGGCTGGCCAGCCCCAGCATTTT.